This record covers a single TCR beta chain. The source of the sample is a study of early T cells in non-severe SARS-CoV-2 infection. Germline assignment: CDR1 MDHEN and CDR2 SYDVKM. Deletions cut 2 bases from V and 2 bases from J, with 4 bases between. The CDR3 totals 14 residues. The protocol attached unique molecular identifiers to individual cDNA molecules. Using its own MiXCR run on the 5' RACE reads, TCRdb lists one record per CDR3 protein. The data contain about 98,000 distinct CDR3 sequences, less than 15% of them seen just once; the ten biggest clones take up roughly 6.3%. The sequence derives from an adult who was a healthcare worker with PCR-confirmed SARS-CoV-2 infection or an uninfected control (not recorded which). The sequenced sample consisted of whole blood. V and J are TRBV28 and TRBJ2-6; no firm D call. For the CDR3, the DNA is TGTGCCAGCAGTTTAGGGGCTGGGGCCAACGTCCTGACTTTC. The encoded protein is CASSLGAGANVLTF.